Sequencing of this T cell receptor (beta chain) was carried out in a study of early T cells in non-severe SARS-CoV-2 infection. Study-level information: The sequenced material was bulk RNA from unsorted whole blood, and its chains were unpaired. Study-wide findings and caveats: Comparison of clonotypes with VDJdb favored anti-spike CD8 responses while missing private and CD4 specificities.

This CDR3 has 14 amino acids. Trimming removed 4 bases from V and 5 bases from J, with 11 bases in between. In germline, CDR1 is LGHDT, CDR2 YNNKEL (reference sequence). This clonotype showed up just a few times. Its matching antigen is unknown. Individually, cDNA molecules had unique molecular identifiers attached to them. TCRdb reprocessed the 5' RACE reads via MiXCR and lists one record per CDR3 protein. The sample holds approximately 39,000 distinct CDR3 sequences; 3.5% to 5% are singletons and the top ten take around 15%. V is TRBV3-1 and J is TRBJ2-2; weak D call: TRBD1 (5 bases). This sequence was found in an adult who was a healthcare worker with PCR-confirmed SARS-CoV-2 infection or an uninfected control (not recorded which). The sample consisted of whole blood. DNA of the CDR3: TGTGCCAGCAGCCCCGGACAAAGGACCGGGGAGCTGTTTTTT. It is translated as CASSPGQRTGELFF.